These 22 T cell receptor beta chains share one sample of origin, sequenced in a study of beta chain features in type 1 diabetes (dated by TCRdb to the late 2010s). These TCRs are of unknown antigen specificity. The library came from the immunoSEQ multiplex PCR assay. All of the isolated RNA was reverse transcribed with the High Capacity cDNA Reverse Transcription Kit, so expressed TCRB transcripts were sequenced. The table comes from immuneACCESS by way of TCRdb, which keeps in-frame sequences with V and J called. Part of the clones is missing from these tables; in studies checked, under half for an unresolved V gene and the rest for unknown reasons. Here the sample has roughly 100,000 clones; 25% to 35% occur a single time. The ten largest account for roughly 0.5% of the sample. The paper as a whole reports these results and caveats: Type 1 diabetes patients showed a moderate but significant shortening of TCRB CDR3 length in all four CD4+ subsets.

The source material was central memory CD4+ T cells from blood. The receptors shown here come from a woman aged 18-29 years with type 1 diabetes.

The CDR3, as DNA: TGTGCCACCAAAGGGGCAGCAACTAATGAAAAACTGTTTTTT. It codes for CATKGAATNEKLFF. The chain couples TRBV27 to TRBJ1-4; possibly TRBD1 for D (5 bases). The germline gives CDR1 MNHEY, CDR2 SMNVEV (reference sequence). V was pared by 10 bases and J by 0 bases, with 12 bases between. This CDR3 spans 14 amino acids. Full variable domain (remainder filled in from reference TRBV27 and TRBJ1-4): EAQVTQNPRYLITVTGKKLTVTCSQNMNHEYMSWYRQDPGLGLRQIYYSMNVEVTDKGDVPEGYKVSRKEKRNFPLILESPSPNQTSLYFCATKGAATNEKLFFGSGTQLSVL.

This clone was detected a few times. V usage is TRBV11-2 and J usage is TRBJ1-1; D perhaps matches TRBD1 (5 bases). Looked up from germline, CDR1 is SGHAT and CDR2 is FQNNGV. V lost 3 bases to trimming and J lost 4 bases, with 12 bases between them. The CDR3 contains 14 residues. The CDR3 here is CASSFGGGITEAFF. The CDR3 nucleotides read TGTGCCAGCAGCTTTGGGGGGGGAATCACTGAAGCTTTCTTT.

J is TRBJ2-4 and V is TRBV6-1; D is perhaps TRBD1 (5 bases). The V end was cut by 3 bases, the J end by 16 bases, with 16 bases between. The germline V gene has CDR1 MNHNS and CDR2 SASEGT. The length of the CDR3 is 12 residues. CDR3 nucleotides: TGTGCCAGCAGTGAGTTCGGCCTCAGGGAATACTTC. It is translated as CASSEFGLREYF.

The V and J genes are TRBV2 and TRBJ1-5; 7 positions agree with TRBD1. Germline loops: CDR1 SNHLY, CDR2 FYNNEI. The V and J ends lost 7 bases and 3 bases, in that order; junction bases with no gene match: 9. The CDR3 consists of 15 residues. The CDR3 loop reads CASTEQGLINQPQHF. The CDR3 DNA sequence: TGTGCCAGCACCGAACAGGGGCTGATCAATCAGCCCCAGCATTTT.

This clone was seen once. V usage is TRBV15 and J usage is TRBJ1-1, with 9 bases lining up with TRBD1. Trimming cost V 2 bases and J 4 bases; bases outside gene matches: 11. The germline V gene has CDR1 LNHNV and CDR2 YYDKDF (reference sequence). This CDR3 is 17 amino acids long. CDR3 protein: CATSRPAGQGGSTEAFF. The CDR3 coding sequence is TGTGCCACCAGCAGACCCGCGGGACAGGGCGGGAGCACTGAAGCTTTCTTT.

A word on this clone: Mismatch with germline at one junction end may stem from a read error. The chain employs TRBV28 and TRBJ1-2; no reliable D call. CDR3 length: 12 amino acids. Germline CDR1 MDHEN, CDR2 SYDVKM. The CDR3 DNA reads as TGTGCCACCAGTATCCCCGGGTATGGCTACACCTTC. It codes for CATSIPGYGYTF.

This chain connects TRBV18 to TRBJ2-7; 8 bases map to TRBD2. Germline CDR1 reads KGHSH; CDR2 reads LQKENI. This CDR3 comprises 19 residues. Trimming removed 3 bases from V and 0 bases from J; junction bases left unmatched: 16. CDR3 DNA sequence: TGTGCCAGCTCACCCAGGGACCCCATGACTAGCGAGAGCTCCTACGAGCAGTACTTC. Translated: CASSPRDPMTSESSYEQYF.

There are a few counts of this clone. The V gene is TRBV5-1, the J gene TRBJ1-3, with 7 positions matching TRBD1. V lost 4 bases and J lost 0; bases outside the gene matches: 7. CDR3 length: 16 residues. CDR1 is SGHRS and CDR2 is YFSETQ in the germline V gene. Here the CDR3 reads CASSQGQLSSGNTIYF. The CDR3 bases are TGCGCCAGCAGCCAGGGACAGTTGAGCTCTGGAAACACCATATATTTT.

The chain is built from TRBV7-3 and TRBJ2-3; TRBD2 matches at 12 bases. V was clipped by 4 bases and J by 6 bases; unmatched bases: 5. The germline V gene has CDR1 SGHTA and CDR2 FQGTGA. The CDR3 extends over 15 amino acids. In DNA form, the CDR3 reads TGTGCCAGCAGCTCTCGGGGACTAGCGGGTGATACGCAGTATTTT. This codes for CASSSRGLAGDTQYF.

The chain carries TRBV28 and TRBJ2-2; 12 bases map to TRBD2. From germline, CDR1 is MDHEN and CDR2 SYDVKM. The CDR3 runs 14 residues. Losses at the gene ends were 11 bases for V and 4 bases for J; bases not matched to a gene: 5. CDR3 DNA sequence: TGTGCCGGGGGGACTAGCGGGCGCACCGGGGAGCTGTTTTTT. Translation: CAGGTSGRTGELFF.

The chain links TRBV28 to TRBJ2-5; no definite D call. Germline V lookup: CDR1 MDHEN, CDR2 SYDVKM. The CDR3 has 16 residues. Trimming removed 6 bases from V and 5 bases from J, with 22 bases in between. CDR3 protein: CASRPAESRVIETQYF. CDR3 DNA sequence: TGTGCCAGCAGACCCGCGGAGTCCCGAGTTATCGAGACCCAGTACTTC.

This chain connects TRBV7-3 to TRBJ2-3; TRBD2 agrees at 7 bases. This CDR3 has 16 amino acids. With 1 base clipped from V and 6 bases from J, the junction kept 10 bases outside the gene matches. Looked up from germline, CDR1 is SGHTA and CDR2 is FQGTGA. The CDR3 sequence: CASSLMSRGSTDTQYF. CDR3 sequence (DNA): TGTGCCAGCAGCTTAATGTCTCGCGGGAGTACGGATACGCAGTATTTT. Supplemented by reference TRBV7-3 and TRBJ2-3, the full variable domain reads GAGVSQTPSNKVTEKGKYVELRCDPISGHTALYWYRQSLGQGPEFLIYFQGTGAADDSGLPNDRFFAVRPEGSVSTLKIQRTERGDSAVYLCASSLMSRGSTDTQYFGPGTRLTVL.

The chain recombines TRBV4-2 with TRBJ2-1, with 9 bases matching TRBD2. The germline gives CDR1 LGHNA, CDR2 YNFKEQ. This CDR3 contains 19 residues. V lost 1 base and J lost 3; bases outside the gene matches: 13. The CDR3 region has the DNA TGTGCCAGCAGCCAAGTCGGTAGCGGGAGAGTAGGGGGCTACAATGAGCAGTTCTTC. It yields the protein CASSQVGSGRVGGYNEQFF.

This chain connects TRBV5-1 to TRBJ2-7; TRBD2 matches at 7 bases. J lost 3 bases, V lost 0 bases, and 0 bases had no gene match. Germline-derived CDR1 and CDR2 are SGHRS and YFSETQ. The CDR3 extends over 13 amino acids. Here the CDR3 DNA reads TGCGCCAGCAGCTTGGGGGAGGGCTACGAGCAGTACTTC. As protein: CASSLGEGYEQYF.

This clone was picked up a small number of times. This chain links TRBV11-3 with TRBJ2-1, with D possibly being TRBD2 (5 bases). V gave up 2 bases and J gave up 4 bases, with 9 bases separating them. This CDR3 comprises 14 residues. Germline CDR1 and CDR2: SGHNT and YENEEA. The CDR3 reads CASSLRTLYNEQFF. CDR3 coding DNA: TGTGCCAGCAGCTTACGGACTTTATACAATGAGCAGTTCTTC.

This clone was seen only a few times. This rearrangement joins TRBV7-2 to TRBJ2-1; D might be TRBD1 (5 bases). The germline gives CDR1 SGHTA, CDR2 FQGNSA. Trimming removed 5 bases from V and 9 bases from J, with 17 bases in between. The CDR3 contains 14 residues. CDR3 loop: CASSRDSIGPEQFF. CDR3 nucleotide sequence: TGTGCCAGCAGCCGAGACAGTATCGGCCCTGAGCAGTTCTTC.

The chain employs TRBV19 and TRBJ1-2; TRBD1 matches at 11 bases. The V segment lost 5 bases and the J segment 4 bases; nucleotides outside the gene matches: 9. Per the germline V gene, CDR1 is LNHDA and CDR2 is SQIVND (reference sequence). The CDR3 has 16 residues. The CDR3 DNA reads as TGTGCCAGTAGTGTGGGGACAGGGGGTAGACTCTATGGCTACACCTTC. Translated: CASSVGTGGRLYGYTF.

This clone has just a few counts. CDR3 nucleotides: TGTGCCTGGAGGGGTACAGGGGGCGATCAGCCCCAGCATTTT. As protein: CAWRGTGGDQPQHF. This chain connects TRBV30 to TRBJ1-5; 9 bases match TRBD1. With 3 bases clipped from V and 5 bases from J, the junction kept 5 bases outside the gene matches. CDR1 is GTSNPN and CDR2 is SVGIG in the germline V gene (reference sequence). CDR3 length: 14 amino acids.

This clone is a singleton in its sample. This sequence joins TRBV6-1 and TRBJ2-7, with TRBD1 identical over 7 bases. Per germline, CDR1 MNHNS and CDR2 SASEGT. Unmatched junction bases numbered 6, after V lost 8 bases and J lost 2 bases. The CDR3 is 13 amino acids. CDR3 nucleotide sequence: TGTGCCAGCGGGGGACAGCCCCCCTACGAGCAGTACTTC. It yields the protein CASGGQPPYEQYF.

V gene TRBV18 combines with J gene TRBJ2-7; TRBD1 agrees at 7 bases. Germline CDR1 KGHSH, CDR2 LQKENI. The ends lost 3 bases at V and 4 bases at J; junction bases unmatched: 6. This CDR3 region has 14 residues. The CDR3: CASSPAVQGYEQYV. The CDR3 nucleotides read TGTGCCAGCTCACCCGCCGTACAGGGGTACGAGCAGTACGTC.

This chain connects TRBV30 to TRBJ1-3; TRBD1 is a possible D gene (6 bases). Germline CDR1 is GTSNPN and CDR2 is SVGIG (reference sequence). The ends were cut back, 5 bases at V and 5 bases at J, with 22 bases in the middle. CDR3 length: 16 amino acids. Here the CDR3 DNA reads TGTGCCTGGTCTTTCCTCGGGACAAGTGGTAGAAACACCATATATTTT. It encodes CAWSFLGTSGRNTIYF.

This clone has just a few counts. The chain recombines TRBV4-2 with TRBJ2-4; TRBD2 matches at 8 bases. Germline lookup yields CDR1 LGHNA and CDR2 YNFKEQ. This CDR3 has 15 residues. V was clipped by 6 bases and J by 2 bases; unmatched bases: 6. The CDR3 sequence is CASRGSGGPKNIQYF. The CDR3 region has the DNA TGTGCCAGCAGGGGTTCGGGAGGGCCCAAAAACATTCAGTACTTC.